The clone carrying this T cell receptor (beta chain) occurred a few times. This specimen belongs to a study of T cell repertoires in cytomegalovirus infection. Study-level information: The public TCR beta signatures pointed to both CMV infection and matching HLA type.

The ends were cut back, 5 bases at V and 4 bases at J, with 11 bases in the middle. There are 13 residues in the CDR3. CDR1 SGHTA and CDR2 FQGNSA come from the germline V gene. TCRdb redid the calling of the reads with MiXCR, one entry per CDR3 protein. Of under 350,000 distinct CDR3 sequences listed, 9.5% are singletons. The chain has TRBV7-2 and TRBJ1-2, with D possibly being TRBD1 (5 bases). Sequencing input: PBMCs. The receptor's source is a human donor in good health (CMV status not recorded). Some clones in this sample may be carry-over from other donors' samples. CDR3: CASSTRQTYGYTF. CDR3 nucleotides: TGTGCCAGCAGCACCCGACAGACCTATGGCTACACCTTC.